There are many counts of the clone carrying this TCR beta chain. This entry comes from a study of T-cell reconstitution after alpha-beta-depleted transplantation in children. CDR3 length: 13 residues. Germline assignment: CDR1 SGDLS and CDR2 YYNGEE. V shed 4 bases and J shed 4 bases, with 8 bases lying between them. Unique molecular identifiers were used in preparing the TCRbeta library. Via MiXCR, TCRdb re-called the PCR reads, giving one row per CDR3 protein. Here the sample spans some 350,000 distinct CDR3 sequences, about 9.3% being singletons. Sample: PBMCs from the stem cell graft donor, taken from the stem cell graft. This chain connects TRBV9 to TRBJ2-2; D remains ambiguous. This TCR came from a human donor who donated a stem cell graft to a child with acute lymphoblastic leukemia. The CDR3 coding sequence is TGTGCCAGCAGCCCTCTCGGCACCGGGGAGCTGTTTTTT. It translates to CASSPLGTGELFF.